The text below deals with one T cell receptor beta chain. The antigen is unknown. The data were taken from a study of OX40 agonist ivuxolimab in advanced cancers. Looking at the study overall: The dose-escalation cohort had hepatocellular carcinoma, melanoma, renal cell or head and neck cancer. Subjects had a mean age of around 63 years, with a range of 23 to 79; around 80% were male. Study results and limitations: CD8+ T cells averaged more expanded clones than CD4+.

TCRdb's copy holds only in-frame clones and misses some; the assay was immunoSEQ multiplex PCR. The sample holds over 30,000 clones, more than 60% seen once. The CDR3 loop spans 11 amino acids. CDR1 is GTSNPN, CDR2 SVGIG, per germline (reference sequence). The germline V and J ends were trimmed by 5 bases and 8 bases, with 13 bases remaining between them. The V call is TRBV30, the J call TRBJ2-7; tentative D call: TRBD2 (6 bases). The specimen was CD4+ or CD8+ T cells sorted from blood, collected in a trial of the OX40 agonist ivuxolimab. This receptor was taken from an adult with an advanced solid tumor such as melanoma, head and neck, liver or kidney cancer. The CDR3 DNA reads TGTGCCTGGGACCGGGGGACGCAGCAGTACTTC. It specifies CAWDRGTQQYF.